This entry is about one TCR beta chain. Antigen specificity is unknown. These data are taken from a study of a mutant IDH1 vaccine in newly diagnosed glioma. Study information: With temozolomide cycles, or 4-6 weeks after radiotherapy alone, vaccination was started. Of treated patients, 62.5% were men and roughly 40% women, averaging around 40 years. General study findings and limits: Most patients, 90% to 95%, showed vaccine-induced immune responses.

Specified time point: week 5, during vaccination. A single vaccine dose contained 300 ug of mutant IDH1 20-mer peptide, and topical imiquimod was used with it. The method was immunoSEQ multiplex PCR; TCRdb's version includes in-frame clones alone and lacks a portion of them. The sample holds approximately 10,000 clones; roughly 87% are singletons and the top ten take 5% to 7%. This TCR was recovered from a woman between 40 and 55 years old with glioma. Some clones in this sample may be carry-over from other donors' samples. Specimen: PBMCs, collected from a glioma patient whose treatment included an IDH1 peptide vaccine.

The CDR3 DNA reads TGTGCCAGCAGTGAAAGTCCAGGGGGCGGCTATGGCTACACCTTC. Protein sequence: CASSESPGGGYGYTF. This rearrangement joins TRBV2 to TRBJ1-2, with 8 bases matching TRBD1. The CDR3 covers 15 residues. The V gene's germline CDR1 is SNHLY and CDR2 FYNNEI. V dropped 2 bases and J dropped 4; count of bases not matched to a gene: 6. Filled out from reference TRBV2 and TRBJ1-2, the complete variable domain reads EPEVTQTPSHQVTQMGQEVILRCVPISNHLYFYWYRQILGQKVEFLVSFYNNEISEKSEIFDDQFSVERPDGSNFTLKIRSTKLEDSAMYFCASSESPGGGYGYTFGSGTRLTVV.